What follows are 26 T cell receptor beta chains derived from one specimen sequenced in a study of prognosis after radiotherapy for stage I lung cancer. It was by two-round multiplex PCR that TCR beta CDR3 was amplified from genomic DNA. Initially, in first-round PCR, primers specific to each TRBV and TRBJ gene were used. MiXCR, applied by TCRdb to the multiplex PCR reads, yields one record per CDR3 protein. In the table there are some 34,000 distinct CDR3 sequences, nearly 35% of which are singletons. Sequencing used PBMCs, obtained before or after stereotactic body radiation therapy (not recorded which). These receptors were obtained from a donor at least 50 years old with non-small cell lung cancer.

This clonotype was observed many times. This chain joins TRBV29-1 and TRBJ1-6; D perhaps matches TRBD1 (5 bases). Germline V gene lookup returns CDR1 SQVTM and CDR2 ANQGSEA. This CDR3 has 13 amino acids. V dropped 5 bases and J dropped 7 bases, with 12 bases sitting between them. CDR3 sequence: CSVRGTENSPLHF. The CDR3 DNA sequence: TGCAGCGTTAGAGGGACTGAGAATTCACCCCTCCACTTT.

This clonotype appeared many times. J is TRBJ2-7 and V is TRBV27; possibly TRBD1 for D (6 bases). This CDR3 has 14 amino acids. Germline lookup yields CDR1 MNHEY and CDR2 SMNVEV (reference sequence). V gave up 3 bases and J gave up 4 bases, with 13 bases separating them. The CDR3 sequence is CASSLKLGAYEQYF. CDR3 nucleotide sequence: TGTGCCAGCAGTTTGAAGTTGGGGGCATACGAGCAGTACTTC.

In its sample, this clonotype was seen many times. The rearrangement links TRBV2 to TRBJ1-1, with D maybe TRBD1 (5 bases). Per germline, CDR1 SNHLY and CDR2 FYNNEI. V lost 5 bases to trimming and J lost 11 bases, with 18 bases between them. The CDR3 extends over 13 amino acids. The CDR3 region has the DNA TGTGCCAGCAGTTCGGACACAGCCGGGGAGGCTTTCTTT. It codes for CASSSDTAGEAFF.

This clonotype appeared many times. The DNA of the CDR3 is TGTGCCAGCAGACCATTCTTCCTGACTAGAGATCTTTTGAATGAGCAGTTCTTC. Protein product: CASRPFFLTRDLLNEQFF. The gene calls are TRBV27 and TRBJ2-1; tentative D call: TRBD2 (6 bases). Germline lookup yields CDR1 MNHEY and CDR2 SMNVEV (reference sequence). The CDR3 consists of 18 residues. Trimming removed 6 bases from V and 7 bases from J, with 28 bases in between.

About this clonotype itself: A far more abundant clone sits one base away, making this likely a read error. This chain links TRBV6-9 with TRBJ2-1; D unclear. The CDR3 sequence is 12 residues long. V lost 7 bases, J lost 9 bases, and 13 bases lay in between. Per germline, CDR1 MNHGY and CDR2 SVAAGI. DNA for the CDR3: TGTGCCAGCATTTACCTCTGGGGTGAGCAGTTCTTC. Amino acid sequence: CASIYLWGEQFF.

This clonotype was recorded many times. This chain joins TRBV11-3 and TRBJ2-1; D perhaps matches TRBD2 (6 bases). The ends were cut back, 5 bases at V and 9 bases at J, with 11 bases in the middle. Germline V gene data show CDR1 as SGHNT and CDR2 as YENEEA. CDR3 length equals 12 residues. CDR3 region: CASSPLGLEQFF. The CDR3 DNA is TGTGCCAGCAGCCCCCTGGGACTTGAGCAGTTCTTC.

This clonotype was seen at least ten times. J is TRBJ1-2 and V is TRBV9, with TRBD1 matching over 8 bases. Germline assignment: CDR1 SGDLS and CDR2 YYNGEE. The CDR3 extends over 12 amino acids. V lost 3 bases and J lost 8; bases outside the gene matches: 3. The CDR3 loop is CASSADRGGYTF. DNA for the CDR3: TGTGCCAGCAGCGCCGACAGGGGAGGCTACACCTTC.

This clonotype was found many times. V gene TRBV10-3 combines with J gene TRBJ2-1, with 13 bases identical to TRBD2. This CDR3 spans 13 amino acids. The J segment lost 10 bases and the V segment lost 6 bases, leaving 3 bases of the junction unmatched. Germline lookup yields CDR1 ENHRY and CDR2 SYGVKD. CDR3 amino acids: CAIRAGLAGEQFF. The CDR3 coding sequence is TGTGCCATCAGGGCGGGACTAGCGGGGGAGCAGTTCTTC.

Notes on this clonotype: A read error may explain this, as a much larger clone is one base away. The V call is TRBV6-2 or TRBV6-3, the J call TRBJ2-2; D may be TRBD2 (5 bases). Germline V lookup: CDR1 MNHEY, CDR2 SVGEGT. The CDR3 extends over 13 amino acids. The CDR3: CVSSGLACGELFF. DNA for the CDR3: TGTGTCAGCAGCGGCCTAGCATGCGGGGAGCTGTTTTTT.

There are many counts of this clonotype. The chain recombines TRBV30 with TRBJ2-2; D remains ambiguous. From germline, CDR1 is GTSNPN and CDR2 SVGIG (reference sequence). With 0 bases removed from V and 5 bases from J, the gap between germline ends came to 7 bases. The CDR3 sequence is 13 residues long. In DNA form, the CDR3 reads TGTGCCTGGAGTGTAGTGGCGACCGGGGAGCTGTTTTTT. As protein: CAWSVVATGELFF.

This clonotype was detected ten times or more. V and J are TRBV9 and TRBJ1-1, with D maybe TRBD1 (5 bases). The germline V gene encodes CDR1 SGDLS and CDR2 YYNGEE. V shed 0 bases and J shed 1 base, with 7 bases lying between them. The CDR3 extends over 14 amino acids. CDR3 DNA sequence: TGTGCCAGCAGCGTAGTAGGGGCGAACACTGAAGCTTTCTTT. Its protein product is CASSVVGANTEAFF.

This clonotype was seen many times. The CDR3 loop reads CASSFQGPPPTDTQYF. The CDR3 region has the DNA TGTGCCAGCAGCTTCCAGGGCCCCCCGCCTACAGATACGCAGTATTTT. V usage is TRBV7-6 and J usage is TRBJ2-3; tentative D call: TRBD1 (5 bases). The CDR3 is 16 amino acids. V lost 3 bases and J lost 3, with 16 bases in between. Per germline, CDR1 SGHVS and CDR2 FNYEAQ.

In the case of this clonotype: The junction differs from germline at one of its ends, possibly a read error. The gene calls are TRBV2 and TRBJ2-3; tentative D call: TRBD2 (5 bases). Germline V lookup: CDR1 SNHLY, CDR2 FYNNEI. CDR3 length equals 15 residues. Here the CDR3 reads CASSPRRRNTDAQYF. CDR3 bases: TGTGCCAGCAGCCCGAGGAGGAGGAATACAGATGCGCAGTACTTT.

The table lists this clonotype with many counts. The J gene is TRBJ2-1, the V gene TRBV2; 9 bases agree with TRBD2. V trimming: 6 bases; J trimming: 3 bases; junction bases outside the gene matches: 9. This CDR3 spans 16 amino acids. CDR1 is SNHLY and CDR2 is FYNNEI in the germline V gene. DNA for the CDR3: TGTGCCAGCAGCCGAGTAGGGACTAGCATCTACAATGAGCAGTTCTTC. This translates into CASSRVGTSIYNEQFF.

In this sample, this clonotype turned up a few times. The rearrangement links TRBV6-2 or TRBV6-3 to TRBJ2-7; 7 bases fit TRBD1. Germline CDR1 reads MNHEY; CDR2 reads SVGEGT. The CDR3 has 14 amino acids. Trimming at V came to 5 bases and at J to 2 bases, leaving 6 bases not matched to a gene. CDR3 coding DNA: TGTGCCAGCAGTCCGGGACAGTTCACCTACGAGCAGTACTTC. It is translated as CASSPGQFTYEQYF.

This clonotype was counted many times. The CDR3 bases are TGTGCCAGCACCACTCAGGATACGCAGTATTTT. It codes for CASTTQDTQYF. The chain joins TRBV7-9 to TRBJ2-3; no firm D call. Trimming took off 7 bases at V and 6 bases at J, with 8 bases between the two ends. Germline lookup yields CDR1 SEHNR and CDR2 FQNEAQ (reference sequence). This CDR3 is built from 11 residues.

This clonotype was observed many times. J is TRBJ1-1 and V is TRBV2, with a tentative D call TRBD1 (5 bases). Germline-derived CDR1 and CDR2 are SNHLY and FYNNEI. The CDR3 is 14 amino acids. Trimming removed 4 bases from V and 6 bases from J, with 15 bases in between. Here the CDR3 reads CASSAGRGGAEAFF. In DNA form, the CDR3 reads TGTGCCAGCAGTGCGGGACGGGGAGGGGCTGAAGCTTTCTTT.

Remarks on this clonotype: A read error may produce the germline difference seen at one junction end. The V gene is TRBV19, the J gene TRBJ1-2; D might be TRBD1 (6 bases). Germline loops: CDR1 LNHDA, CDR2 SQIVND (reference sequence). The CDR3 runs to 14 residues. Written as DNA, the CDR3 is TGTGCCAGTGGTATTGACAGGTGGAACTATGTCTACACCTTC. Translated: CASGIDRWNYVYTF.

This clonotype has only one observation. Since a far larger clone is one base different, this is likely a read error. The chain carries TRBV6-5 and TRBJ2-3; the D gene is possibly TRBD1 (6 bases). From germline, CDR1 is MNHEY and CDR2 SVGAGI. The ends were cut back, 5 bases at V and 0 bases at J, with 12 bases in the middle. The CDR3 consists of 15 residues. The DNA of the CDR3 is TGTGCCAGCAGTACATGTACAGGGAGCACAGATACGCAGTATTTT. Its protein is CASSTCTGSTDTQYF.

In its sample, this clonotype was seen many times. This chain joins TRBV19 and TRBJ1-2, with TRBD1 matching 10 bases. Germline V lookup: CDR1 LNHDA, CDR2 SQIVND (reference sequence). V gave up 7 bases and J gave up 6 bases; unmatched junction bases: 20. This CDR3 is 18 amino acids long. The CDR3 is CASIPRGTGDQVRNGYTF. The DNA of the CDR3 is TGTGCCAGTATCCCCCGCGGGACAGGGGACCAAGTTAGGAATGGCTACACCTTC. Using reference TRBV19 and TRBJ1-2 for the parts outside the CDR3, the full variable domain is DGGITQSPKYLFRKEGQNVTLSCEQNLNHDAMYWYRQDPGQGLRLIYYSQIVNDFQKGDIAEGYSVSREKKESFPLTVTSAQKNPTAFYLCASIPRGTGDQVRNGYTFGSGTRLTVV.

In its sample, this clonotype is medium-sized. The chain links TRBV24-1 to TRBJ2-2; perhaps TRBD1 as D (6 bases). V was clipped by 7 bases and J by 1 base, with 6 bases between them. From germline, CDR1 is KGHDR and CDR2 SFDVKD. CDR3 length: 13 amino acids. In DNA form, the CDR3 reads TGTGCCACCAGGACAGGGAACACCGGGGAGCTGTTTTTT. Encoded protein: CATRTGNTGELFF.

This clonotype has only a few counts. This likely stems from a read error, as it lies one base from a far larger clone. The chain is built from TRBV6-2 or TRBV6-3 and TRBJ1-1, with D uncertain. The germline V gene encodes CDR1 MNHEY and CDR2 SVGEGT. The CDR3 is 14 amino acids. Trimming pared 7 bases from V and 1 base from J, leaving 13 bases between. In DNA form, the CDR3 reads TGTGCCAGCATCCTTATGCCCACGAACACTGAAGCTTTCTTT. Amino acids: CASILMPTNTEAFF.

As for this clonotype: A read error is likely, as this CDR3 ends without the conserved phenylalanine or tryptophan. The chain uses TRBV11-3 and TRBJ2-1; D is unresolved. The CDR3 is 14 amino acids. The germline V gene encodes CDR1 SGHNT and CDR2 YENEEA. The CDR3 sequence: CAGSLAEAGHEQFL. CDR3 DNA sequence: TGTGCCGGCAGCTTAGCTGAAGCAGGCCATGAGCAGTTCTTA.

Ten or more counts support this clonotype. The V gene is TRBV20-1, the J gene TRBJ1-3, with 8 bases fitting TRBD1. CDR1 is DFQATT, CDR2 SNEGSKA, per germline (reference sequence). V was pared by 4 bases and J by 2 bases, with 1 base of the junction left unmatched. This CDR3 is built from 13 residues. As DNA, the CDR3 is TGCAGTGCTACAGGGGGCACTGGAAACACCATATATTTT. Encoded protein: CSATGGTGNTIYF.

This clonotype was observed a single time. This chain connects TRBV6-1 to TRBJ2-3; 8 bases line up with TRBD2. Germline V CDR1 and CDR2: MNHNS, SASEGT. V dropped 4 bases and J dropped 4; count of bases not matched to a gene: 7. The length of the CDR3 is 15 residues. The CDR3 DNA reads TGTGCCAGCAGTGGGAGCGGGAGCGGCGCAGATACGCAGTATTTT. This translates into CASSGSGSGADTQYF.

As concerns this clonotype: Since a much larger clone is just one base distant, this may be a read error. The V gene is TRBV6-2 or TRBV6-3, the J gene TRBJ2-4, with D perhaps TRBD2 (7 bases). Trimming took 6 bases from V and 3 from J, leaving 15 bases between them. Germline V gene lookup returns CDR1 MNHEY and CDR2 SVGEGT. The CDR3 length is 15 residues. This chain's CDR3 is CASSDRGGGKNIQYF. DNA for the CDR3: TGTGCCAGCAGCGACCGGGGAGGGGGCAAAAACATTCAGTACTTC.